This T cell receptor (beta chain) was sequenced for a study of T cells in Graves' hyperthyroidism and ophthalmopathy. Findings and limits, study-wide: Appearing also in blood were most of the thyroid clonotypes expanded above 0.001.

CDR1 MNHEY and CDR2 SVGEGT come from the germline V gene. The CDR3 is 15 amino acids. Trimming pared 6 bases from V and 2 bases from J, leaving 11 bases between. As for this clonotype: Its matching antigen is unknown.

Diagnostic decisions used clinical symptoms, serum thyroxine and TRAb, thyroid ultrasound and orbital computed tomography. Amplification yielded TCR beta CDR3 regions, with RNA transcripts as the source. The TCR CDR3 first-round RT-PCR relied on the HTBI primer set. TCRdb fed the multiplex PCR reads into MiXCR, producing one record per CDR3 protein. The sample yields more than 500,000 distinct CDR3 sequences, roughly 16% seen once. The sequencing input was blood. The chain uses TRBV6-2 or TRBV6-3 and TRBJ2-6, with D tentatively TRBD1 (5 bases). The sequence derives from a woman between 25 and 40 years old with Graves' hyperthyroidism. The CDR3, as DNA: TGTGCCAGCAGGGAAACAGGTGCTGGGGCCAACGTCCTGACTTTC. The encoded protein is CASRETGAGANVLTF.